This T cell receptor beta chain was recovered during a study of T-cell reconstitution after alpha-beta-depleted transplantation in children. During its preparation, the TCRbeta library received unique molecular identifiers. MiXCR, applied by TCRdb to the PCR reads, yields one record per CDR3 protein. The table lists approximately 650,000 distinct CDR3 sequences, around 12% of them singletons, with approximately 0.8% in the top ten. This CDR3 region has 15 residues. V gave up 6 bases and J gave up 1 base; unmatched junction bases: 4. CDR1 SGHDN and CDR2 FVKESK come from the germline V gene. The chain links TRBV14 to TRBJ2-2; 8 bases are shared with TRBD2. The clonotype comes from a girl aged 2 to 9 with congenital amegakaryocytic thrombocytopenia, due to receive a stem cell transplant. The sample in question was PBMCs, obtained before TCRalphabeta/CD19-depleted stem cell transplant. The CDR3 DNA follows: TGTGCCAGCAGTCTAGCGGGTTGGAACACCGGGGAGCTGTTTTTT. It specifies CASSLAGWNTGELFF.